The clone carrying this T cell receptor (beta chain) was observed a handful of times. Its antigen is as yet unknown. MiXCR, applied by TCRdb to the reads, yields one record per CDR3 protein. The sample gives just over 150,000 distinct CDR3 sequences, 20% to 30% of which show up once; approximately 9.9% is in the top ten. The record originates from a study of T cell repertoires in cytomegalovirus infection. Study-level information: Evidence of both CMV infection and a matching HLA type came from public TCR beta signatures. Notes on the study in general: Summed frequency of public TCR beta families distinguished CMV carriers with the relevant HLA. HLA-C-restricted, CMV-specific TCR beta clonotypes were dominant ex vivo.

V was clipped by 6 bases and J by 0 bases; unmatched bases: 6. In germline, CDR1 is DFQATT, CDR2 SNEGSKA (reference sequence). The CDR3 length is 15 residues. This TCR came from a human donor in good health (CMV status not recorded). Some clones in this sample may be carry-over from other donors' samples. The specimen sequenced was PBMCs. This chain links TRBV20-1 with TRBJ1-5; 9 bases agree with TRBD1. CDR3 sequence (DNA): TGCAGTGCGCGGACAGGGGAGGATAGCAATCAGCCCCAGCATTTT. It encodes CSARTGEDSNQPQHF.